The 13 T cell receptor beta chains listed next were all sequenced from one sample in a study of blood T cells in healthy people across ages. PCR was performed a second time for roughly 7 to 11 cycles using a sample-barcoded 5' primer and a J-beta primer mix. Via MiXCR, TCRdb re-called the 5' RACE reads, giving one row per CDR3 protein. In the table there are 1.4 million or so distinct CDR3 sequences, under 55% of which are singletons. The sequencing input was blood. The receptors shown here come from a woman aged 18-29 years in good health.

This rearrangement joins TRBV10-3 to TRBJ2-7; a weak D match, TRBD1 (6 bases). Looked up from germline, CDR1 is ENHRY and CDR2 is SYGVKD. The CDR3 is made up of 14 amino acids. V was cut by 3 bases and J by 0 bases, with 9 bases left in between. The CDR3 loop reads CAISEGQISYEQYF. The CDR3, as DNA: TGTGCCATCAGTGAAGGACAGATCTCCTACGAGCAGTACTTC.

The V call is TRBV28, the J call TRBJ2-7, with D unclear. CDR1 is MDHEN, CDR2 SYDVKM, per germline. Between the trimmed V and J ends, which lost 4 bases and 5 bases, there was a span of 18 bases. CDR3 length: 15 residues. The CDR3 nucleotides read TGTGCCAGCAGTTCCCCCAGGACCTCTTGGAACGAGCAGTACTTC. It is translated as CASSSPRTSWNEQYF.

In this sample, this clonotype turned up many times. The chain carries TRBV5-1 and TRBJ2-5; maybe TRBD2 (5 bases). Germline lookup yields CDR1 SGHRS and CDR2 YFSETQ. The CDR3 is 14 amino acids. Trimming shortened V by 0 bases and J by 1 base, and 7 bases separated the two germline ends. The CDR3 is CASSLVDSQETQYF. The CDR3 bases are TGCGCCAGCAGCTTGGTGGACTCCCAAGAGACCCAGTACTTC. Together with reference TRBV5-1 and TRBJ2-5, the CDR3 gives the full variable domain: KAGVTQTPRYLIKTRGQQVTLSCSPISGHRSVSWYQQTPGQGLQFLFEYFSETQRNKGNFPGRFSGRQFSNSRSEMNVSTLELGDSALYLCASSLVDSQETQYFGPGTRLLVL.

The CDR3 region has the DNA TGTGCCAGTAGCCGGGATAATACCTACGAGCAGTACTTC. Amino acid sequence: CASSRDNTYEQYF. The chain employs TRBV19 and TRBJ2-5, with a tentative D call TRBD2 (5 bases). Judging by the DNA end, TRBJ2-7 fits better; the J call may be wrong. This CDR3 comprises 13 residues. Germline V gives CDR1 LNHDA, CDR2 SQIVND (reference sequence).

The sample holds a few counts of this clonotype. The V and J genes are TRBV20-1 and TRBJ1-1; TRBD1 aligns across 10 bases. The V gene's germline CDR1 is DFQATT and CDR2 SNEGSKA (reference sequence). V shed 5 bases, J shed 0 bases, and the junction held 3 bases outside the gene matches. CDR3 length: 14 residues. The CDR3 DNA reads as TGCAGTGCTTGGGACAGGGGAATGAACACTGAAGCTTTCTTT. Protein: CSAWDRGMNTEAFF.

The sample holds a few counts of this clonotype. V gene TRBV20-1 combines with J gene TRBJ2-5; D unresolved. The germline V and J ends were trimmed by 3 bases and 9 bases, with 17 bases remaining between them. Per germline, CDR1 DFQATT and CDR2 SNEGSKA (reference sequence). The CDR3 runs to 13 residues. CDR3: CSARIGVSMAQYF. In DNA, the CDR3 is TGCAGTGCTAGGATAGGTGTCAGTATGGCCCAGTACTTC.

The rearrangement joins TRBV7-2 to TRBJ1-2; tentative D call: TRBD1 (5 bases). The ends were cut back, 2 bases at V and 6 bases at J, with 13 bases in the middle. In germline, CDR1 is SGHTA, CDR2 FQGNSA. The CDR3 has 14 amino acids. CDR3 region: CASSLITQGHGYTF. The CDR3 coding sequence is TGTGCCAGCAGCTTAATAACGCAGGGTCATGGCTACACCTTC.

Only a few counts were recorded for this clonotype. The V gene is TRBV21-1, the J gene TRBJ1-2; the table's D gene call, TRBD1, was not cross checked with the DNA. TRBV21-1 constitutes a pseudogene. The length of the CDR3 is 14 residues. This CDR3 is CARRHWTGYYGYTF. Here the CDR3 DNA reads TGTGCCAGGCGCCATTGGACAGGATACTATGGCTACACCTTC.

This clonotype was seen more than once but under ten times. The chain combines TRBV4-2 with TRBJ1-1; D is undetermined. Germline V lookup: CDR1 LGHNA, CDR2 YNFKEQ. The CDR3 has 17 amino acids. The germline V and J ends were trimmed by 0 bases and 3 bases, with 17 bases remaining between them. The CDR3 protein is CASSQEEASPGYTEAFF. CDR3 DNA: TGTGCCAGCAGCCAAGAGGAGGCCTCGCCAGGATACACTGAAGCTTTCTTT.

The genes are TRBV20-1 and TRBJ2-7; TRBD1 matches 9 bases. This CDR3 has 15 amino acids. Germline-derived CDR1 and CDR2 are DFQATT and SNEGSKA (reference sequence). The V gene end was trimmed by 2 bases and the J gene end by 2 bases; junction bases not matched to a gene: 7. The CDR3 DNA reads TGCAGTGCTAGAAACAGCCGGGACAGGGCCTACGAGCAGTACTTC. The encoded protein is CSARNSRDRAYEQYF.

This clonotype was observed a few times. V usage is TRBV7-9 and J usage is TRBJ2-5; TRBD2 aligns across 7 bases. The CDR3 has 15 residues. The germline CDR1 and CDR2 sequences are SEHNR and FQNEAQ (reference sequence). The ends lost 2 bases at V and 4 bases at J; junction bases unmatched: 7. CDR3 amino acids: CASSLNRGVAETQYF. CDR3 DNA sequence: TGTGCCAGCAGCTTAAACCGGGGGGTTGCAGAGACCCAGTACTTC.

This clonotype was recorded many times. The genes are TRBV10-3 and TRBJ2-7; possibly TRBD2 for D (6 bases). The CDR3 runs to 14 residues. The germline CDR1 and CDR2 sequences are ENHRY and SYGVKD. V gave up 0 bases and J gave up 3 bases, with 9 bases separating them. This chain's CDR3 is CAISESGGDYEQYF. CDR3 coding DNA: TGTGCCATCAGTGAGTCCGGCGGGGACTACGAGCAGTACTTC.

The chain has TRBV6-2 or TRBV6-3 and TRBJ1-1; D not resolved. Trimming shortened V by 7 bases and J by 11 bases, and 17 bases separated the two germline ends. CDR1 is MNHEY, CDR2 SVGEGT, per germline. The CDR3 extends over 12 amino acids. The CDR3 reads CASTNAPRLAFF. The CDR3 bases are TGTGCCAGCACCAACGCTCCCAGGTTGGCTTTCTTT.